This record looks at one T cell receptor (beta chain) sequence and its context. Its antigen is undetermined. This sample stems from a study of CD8+CD57+ T cells in acquired aplastic anemia. Overall study results and limits: The number of CD8+ CDR3 sequences shared by patients and controls was twenty-nine.

Sequencing involved patients with CD8+CD57+ cell expansion previously shown by flow cytometry. The CDR3 extends over 14 amino acids. V dropped 1 base and J dropped 4 bases, with 8 bases sitting between them. CDR1 KGHDR and CDR2 SFDVKD come from the germline V gene. Template material for TCR beta VDJ and CDR3 profiling consisted of genomic DNA. One entry per CDR3 protein, called by TCRdb with MiXCR from the reads. The sample records about 160,000 distinct CDR3 sequences, about two thirds being singletons. The specimen was sorted CD4+, CD8+, or CD8+CD57+ T cells (not recorded which) from PBMCs. This chain uses TRBV24-1 with TRBJ2-3, with D unresolved. This clonotype originated in a human donor with aplastic anemia. CDR3 nucleotide sequence: TGTGCCACCAGTGATTTTAACGCAGCAGATACGCAGTATTTT. Amino acid sequence: CATSDFNAADTQYF.